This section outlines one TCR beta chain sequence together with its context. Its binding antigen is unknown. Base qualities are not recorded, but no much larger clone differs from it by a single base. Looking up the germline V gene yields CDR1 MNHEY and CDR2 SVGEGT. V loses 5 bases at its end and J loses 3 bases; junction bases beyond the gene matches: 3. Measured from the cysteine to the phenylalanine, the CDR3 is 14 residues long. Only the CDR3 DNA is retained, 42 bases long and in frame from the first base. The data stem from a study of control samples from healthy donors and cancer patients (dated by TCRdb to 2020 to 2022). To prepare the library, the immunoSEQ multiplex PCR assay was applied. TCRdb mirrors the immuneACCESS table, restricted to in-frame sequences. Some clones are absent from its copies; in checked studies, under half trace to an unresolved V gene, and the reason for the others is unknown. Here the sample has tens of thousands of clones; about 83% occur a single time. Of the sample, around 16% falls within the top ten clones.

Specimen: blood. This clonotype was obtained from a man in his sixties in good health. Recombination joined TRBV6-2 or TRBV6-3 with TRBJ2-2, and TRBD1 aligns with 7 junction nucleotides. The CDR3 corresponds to CASSRDSHTGELFF. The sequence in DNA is TGTGCCAGCAGTCGGGACAGTCACACCGGGGAGCTGTTTTTT.